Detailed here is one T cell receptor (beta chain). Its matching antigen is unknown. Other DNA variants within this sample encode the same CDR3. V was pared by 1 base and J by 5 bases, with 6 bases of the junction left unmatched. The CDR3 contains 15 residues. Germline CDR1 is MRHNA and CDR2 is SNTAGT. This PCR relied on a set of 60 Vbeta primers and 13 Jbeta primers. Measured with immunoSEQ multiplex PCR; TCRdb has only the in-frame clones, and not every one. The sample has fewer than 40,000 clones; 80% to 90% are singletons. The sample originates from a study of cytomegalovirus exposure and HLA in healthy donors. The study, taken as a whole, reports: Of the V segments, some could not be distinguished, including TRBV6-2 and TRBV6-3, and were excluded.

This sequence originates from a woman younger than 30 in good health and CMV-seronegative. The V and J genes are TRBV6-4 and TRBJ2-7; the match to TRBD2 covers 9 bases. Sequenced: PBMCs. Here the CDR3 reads CASSDYPGLANEQYF. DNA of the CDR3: TGTGCCAGCAGTGACTATCCGGGACTAGCAAACGAGCAGTACTTC.